Following are 20 T cell receptor beta chains from one sample sequenced in a study of blood T cell repertoires in COVID-19. Only in-frame clones appear in the TCRdb table, and some are missing; sequencing was by immunoSEQ multiplex PCR. The repertoire holds about 200,000 clones, with around nine tenths as singletons. Sequenced sample: peripheral blood. The receptors shown here come from a man aged 50 to 59 with acute or convalescent COVID-19.

This rearrangement joins TRBV21-1 to TRBJ2-7; TRBD2, the table's D call, lacks a check against the DNA. TRBV21-1 is described as a pseudogene. This CDR3 is built from 15 residues. CDR3 protein: CASSGGTSDPDEQYF. CDR3 nucleotides: TGTGCCAGCAGCGGGGGGACTAGCGACCCAGACGAGCAGTACTTC.

The V call is TRBV11-2, the J call TRBJ2-2; TRBD2 agrees at 8 bases. This CDR3 has 15 residues. In germline, CDR1 is SGHAT, CDR2 FQNNGV. V lost 5 bases and J lost 6; bases outside the gene matches: 8. CDR3 nucleotide sequence: TGTGCCAGCAGCCGGACTAGCAGTAGCGCCGGGGAGCTGTTTTTT. It codes for CASSRTSSSAGELFF.

V usage is TRBV5-5 and J usage is TRBJ1-2; 8 bases line up with TRBD1. This CDR3 has 16 residues. Germline V lookup: CDR1 SGHKS, CDR2 YYEKEE (reference sequence). Trimming took 5 bases from V and 2 from J; bases not matched to a gene: 11. The CDR3 DNA reads TGTGCCAGCAGTAAACCCCGGGACAGGATGAACTATGGCTACACCTTC. This encodes CASSKPRDRMNYGYTF.

This clone was seen once. The chain is built from TRBV28 and TRBJ2-1, with a possible D match to TRBD2 (6 bases). The CDR3 extends over 15 amino acids. Germline loops: CDR1 MDHEN, CDR2 SYDVKM. Trimming pared 2 bases from V and 6 bases from J, leaving 14 bases between. CDR3 loop: CASSLGGSGGNEQFF. In DNA, the CDR3 is TGTGCCAGCAGTTTAGGAGGGTCAGGAGGCAATGAGCAGTTCTTC.

The chain is built from TRBV29-1 and TRBJ2-2; 7 bases map to TRBD1. CDR1 is SQVTM and CDR2 is ANQGSEA in the germline V gene. V trimming: 7 bases; J trimming: 8 bases; junction bases outside the gene matches: 10. The length of the CDR3 is 13 residues. Here the CDR3 reads CSAGKQGPGELFF. In DNA, the CDR3 is TGCAGCGCCGGTAAACAGGGGCCAGGGGAGCTGTTTTTT.

V usage is TRBV9 and J usage is TRBJ2-3; tentative D call: TRBD2 (6 bases). CDR1 and CDR2 (germline): SGDLS, YYNGEE. The CDR3 spans 17 residues. V was trimmed by 2 bases and J by 0 bases, leaving 16 bases between them. CDR3 residues: CASSVGTVGGSTDTQYF. The CDR3 DNA is TGTGCCAGCAGCGTTGGGACCGTGGGGGGTAGCACAGATACGCAGTATTTT.

The rearrangement uses TRBV11-2 and TRBJ2-7; unclear D gene. The CDR3 consists of 12 residues. Germline CDR1 SGHAT, CDR2 FQNNGV. With 5 bases removed from V and 3 bases from J, the gap between germline ends came to 8 bases. The CDR3 DNA reads TGTGCCAGCAGCCCCCGACACTACGAGCAGTACTTC. Its translation: CASSPRHYEQYF.

The chain employs TRBV4-2 and TRBJ2-5, with TRBD1 matching over 7 bases. V gave up 0 bases and J gave up 0 bases; unmatched junction bases: 13. Germline values: CDR1 LGHNA, CDR2 YNFKEQ. The CDR3 totals 19 residues. DNA for the CDR3: TGTGCCAGCAGCCAAGATCGCTGGGACAGACAGATGTACCAAGAGACCCAGTACTTC. It specifies CASSQDRWDRQMYQETQYF.

This clone has just one count. The V gene is TRBV11-2, the J gene TRBJ1-3; D uncertain. V lost 2 bases to trimming and J lost 2 bases, with 10 bases between them. Germline CDR1 is SGHAT and CDR2 is FQNNGV. The CDR3 length is 15 residues. CDR3 DNA: TGTGCCAGCAGCTTACGAGGGCTGGCTGGAAACACCATATATTTT. Protein product: CASSLRGLAGNTIYF.

The rearrangement uses TRBV4-1 and TRBJ2-7, with a possible D match to TRBD2 (6 bases). The CDR3 extends over 15 amino acids. The germline gives CDR1 MGHRA, CDR2 YSYEKL. V was clipped by 0 bases and J by 6 bases, with 15 bases between them. For the CDR3, the DNA is TGCGCCAGCAGCCAAGATCTGGGACTCTCGGGCGAGCAGTACTTC. Translating it yields CASSQDLGLSGEQYF.

This chain uses TRBV9 with TRBJ2-2; TRBD2 aligns across 11 bases. The V gene's germline CDR1 is SGDLS and CDR2 YYNGEE. This CDR3 has 16 amino acids. V lost 0 bases and J lost 6; bases outside the gene matches: 4. CDR3 amino acids: CASSVVSGRAPGELFF. For the CDR3, the DNA is TGTGCCAGCAGCGTAGTTAGCGGGAGGGCCCCCGGGGAGCTGTTTTTT.

The table lists this clone with a few counts. V gene TRBV7-9 combines with J gene TRBJ2-7; maybe TRBD2 (5 bases). Trimming cost V 4 bases and J 2 bases, with 6 bases left between them. There are 12 residues in the CDR3. The germline V gene has CDR1 SEHNR and CDR2 FQNEAQ (reference sequence). CDR3 sequence reads: CASSSGTYEQYF. As DNA, the CDR3 is TGTGCCAGCAGCTCCGGGACCTACGAGCAGTACTTC. Full variable domain (missing parts from reference TRBV7-9 and TRBJ2-7): DTGVSQNPRHKITKRGQNVTFRCDPISEHNRLYWYRQTLGQGPEFLTYFQNEAQLEKSRLLSDRFSAERPKGSFSTLEIQRTEQGDSAMYLCASSSGTYEQYFGPGTRLTVT.

The chain couples TRBV7-8 to TRBJ1-4, with 8 bases that match TRBD1. From germline, CDR1 is SGHVS and CDR2 FQNEAQ. The CDR3 is made up of 15 amino acids. The trim removed 5 bases at V and 7 bases at J, leaving 9 bases unmatched. The CDR3 nucleotides are TGTGCCAGCAGCGTAGACAGGGGTTGGAGTGAAAAACTGTTTTTT. Protein product: CASSVDRGWSEKLFF.

This clone was counted a few times. This chain links TRBV12-3 or TRBV12-4 with TRBJ1-4; D unresolved. Trimming took off 3 bases at V and 8 bases at J, with 7 bases between the two ends. The CDR3 is made up of 12 amino acids. The chain's CDR3 is CASSFDGEKLFF. The CDR3 DNA follows: TGTGCCAGCAGTTTCGACGGGGAAAAACTGTTTTTT.

V is TRBV20-1 and J is TRBJ2-3, with D uncertain. Germline V lookup: CDR1 DFQATT, CDR2 SNEGSKA (reference sequence). With 5 bases removed from V and 2 bases from J, the gap between germline ends came to 5 bases. CDR3 length: 11 amino acids. The CDR3 DNA reads TGCAGTGCTCCCTCCACAGATACGCAGTATTTT. Translating gives CSAPSTDTQYF.

This sequence joins TRBV4-1 and TRBJ2-3, with D maybe TRBD1 (5 bases). The CDR3 extends over 15 amino acids. V lost 2 bases and J lost 1, with 10 bases in between. Per the germline V gene, CDR1 is MGHRA and CDR2 is YSYEKL. The CDR3 DNA reads as TGCGCCAGCAGCCAATTCTCAGGGCGCACAGATACGCAGTATTTT. Translating it yields CASSQFSGRTDTQYF.

The rearrangement joins TRBV5-1 to TRBJ2-5; 9 bases match TRBD1. V gave up 3 bases and J gave up 5 bases; unmatched junction bases: 11. Looked up from germline, CDR1 is SGHRS and CDR2 is YFSETQ. This CDR3 is built from 16 residues. The CDR3: CASSSGTGIAGETQYF. The CDR3 DNA sequence: TGCGCCAGCAGCTCCGGGACAGGGATTGCTGGGGAGACCCAGTACTTC.

This chain joins TRBV28 and TRBJ1-2; tentative D call: TRBD1 (5 bases). Trimming pared 8 bases from V and 5 bases from J, leaving 6 bases between. Per germline, CDR1 MDHEN and CDR2 SYDVKM. CDR3 length: 10 residues. This CDR3 is CASQGYGYTF. As DNA, the CDR3 is TGTGCCAGCCAGGGTTATGGCTACACCTTC.

V and J are TRBV28 and TRBJ2-6; D ambiguous. Trimming removed 3 bases from V and 0 bases from J, with 18 bases in between. The CDR3 covers 19 residues. Germline CDR1 and CDR2: MDHEN and SYDVKM. The CDR3 spells CASSFSSRHRYSGANVLTF. The CDR3, as DNA: TGTGCCAGCAGTTTTTCTTCAAGACACCGGTACTCTGGGGCCAACGTCCTGACTTTC.

The chain joins TRBV7-7 to TRBJ2-5; 7 positions agree with TRBD2. The CDR3 sequence is 14 residues long. Germline-derived CDR1 and CDR2 are SSHAT and FNYEAQ (reference sequence). V gave up 1 base and J gave up 7 bases; unmatched junction bases: 6. CDR3 region: CASSLDREASTQYF. The CDR3 nucleotides are TGTGCCAGCAGCTTAGATCGGGAGGCGTCGACCCAGTACTTC.